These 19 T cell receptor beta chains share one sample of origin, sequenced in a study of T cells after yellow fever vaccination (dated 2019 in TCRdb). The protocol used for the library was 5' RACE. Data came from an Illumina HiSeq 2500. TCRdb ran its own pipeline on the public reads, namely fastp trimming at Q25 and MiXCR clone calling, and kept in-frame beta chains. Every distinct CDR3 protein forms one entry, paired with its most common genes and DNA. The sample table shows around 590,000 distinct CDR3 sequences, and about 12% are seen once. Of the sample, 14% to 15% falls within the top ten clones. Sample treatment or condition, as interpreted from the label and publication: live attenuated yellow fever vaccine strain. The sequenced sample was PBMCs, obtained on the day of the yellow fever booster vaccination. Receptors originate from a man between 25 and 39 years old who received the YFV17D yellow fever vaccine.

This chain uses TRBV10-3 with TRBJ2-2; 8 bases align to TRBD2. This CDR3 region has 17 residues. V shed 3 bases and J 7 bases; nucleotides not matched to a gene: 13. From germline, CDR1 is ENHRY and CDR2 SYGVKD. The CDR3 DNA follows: TGTGCCATCAGTGACCCCTTGCGGACCGGGGGGGGCGGGGAGCTGTTTTTT. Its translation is CAISDPLRTGGGGELFF.

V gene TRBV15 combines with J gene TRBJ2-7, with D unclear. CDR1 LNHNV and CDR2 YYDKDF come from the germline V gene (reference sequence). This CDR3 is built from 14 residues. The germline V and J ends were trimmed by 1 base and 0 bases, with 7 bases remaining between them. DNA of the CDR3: TGTGCCACCAGCAGAGGTTCGGGCTCCTACGAGCAGTACTTC. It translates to CATSRGSGSYEQYF.

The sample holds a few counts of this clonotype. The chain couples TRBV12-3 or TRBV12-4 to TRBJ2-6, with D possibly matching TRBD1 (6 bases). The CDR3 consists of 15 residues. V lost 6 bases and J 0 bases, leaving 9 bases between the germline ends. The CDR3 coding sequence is TGTGCCAGCAGGACAGGCCGCTCTGGGGCCAACGTCCTGACTTTC. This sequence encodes CASRTGRSGANVLTF.

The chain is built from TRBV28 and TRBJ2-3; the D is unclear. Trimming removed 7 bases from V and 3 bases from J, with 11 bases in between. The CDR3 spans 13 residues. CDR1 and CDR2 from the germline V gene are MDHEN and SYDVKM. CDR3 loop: CASIPQNTDTQYF. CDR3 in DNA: TGTGCCAGCATCCCCCAGAATACAGATACGCAGTATTTT.

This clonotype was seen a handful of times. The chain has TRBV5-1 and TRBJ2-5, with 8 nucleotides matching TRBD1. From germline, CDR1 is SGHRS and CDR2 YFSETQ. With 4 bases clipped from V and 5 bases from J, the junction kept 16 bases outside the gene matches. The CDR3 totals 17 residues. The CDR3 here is CASSPLDRVWGSETQYF. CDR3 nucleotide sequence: TGCGCCAGCAGCCCCCTGGACAGGGTGTGGGGCTCTGAGACCCAGTACTTC.

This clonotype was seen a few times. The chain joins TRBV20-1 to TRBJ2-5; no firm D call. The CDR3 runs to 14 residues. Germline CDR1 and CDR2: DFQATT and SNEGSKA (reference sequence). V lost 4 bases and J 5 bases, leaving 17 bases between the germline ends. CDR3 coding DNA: TGCAGTGCTAAACCTCGACCCCTCAGGGAGACCCAGTACTTC. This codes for CSAKPRPLRETQYF.

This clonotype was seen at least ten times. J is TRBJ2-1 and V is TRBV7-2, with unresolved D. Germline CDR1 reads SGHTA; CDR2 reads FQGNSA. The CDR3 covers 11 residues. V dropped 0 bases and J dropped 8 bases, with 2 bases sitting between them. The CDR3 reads CASSLADEQFF. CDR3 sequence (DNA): TGTGCCAGCAGCTTAGCTGATGAGCAGTTCTTC. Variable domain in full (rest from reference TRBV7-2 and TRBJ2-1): GAGVSQSPSNKVTEKGKDVELRCDPISGHTALYWYRQSLGQGLEFLIYFQGNSAPDKSGLPSDRFSAERTGGSVSTLTIQRTQQEDSAVYLCASSLADEQFFGPGTRLTVL.

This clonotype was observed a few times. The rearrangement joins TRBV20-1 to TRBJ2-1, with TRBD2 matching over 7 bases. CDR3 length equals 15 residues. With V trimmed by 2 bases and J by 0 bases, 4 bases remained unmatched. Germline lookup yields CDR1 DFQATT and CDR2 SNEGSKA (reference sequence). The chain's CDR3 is CSARRAGSSYNEQFF. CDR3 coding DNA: TGCAGTGCTAGACGAGCGGGAAGCTCCTACAATGAGCAGTTCTTC.

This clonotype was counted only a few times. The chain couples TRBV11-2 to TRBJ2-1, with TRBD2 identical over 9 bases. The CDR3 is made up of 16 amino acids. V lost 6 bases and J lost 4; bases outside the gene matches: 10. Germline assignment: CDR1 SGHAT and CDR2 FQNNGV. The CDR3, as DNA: TGTGCCAGCAGGCCACTAGCGGGTAGGGGGTACAATGAGCAGTTCTTC. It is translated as CASRPLAGRGYNEQFF.

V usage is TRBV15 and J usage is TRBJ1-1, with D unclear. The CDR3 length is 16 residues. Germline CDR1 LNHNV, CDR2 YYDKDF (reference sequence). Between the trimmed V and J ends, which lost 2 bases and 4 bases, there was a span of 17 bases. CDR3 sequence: CATSRPPGIGSTEAFF. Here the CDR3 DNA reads TGTGCCACCAGCAGACCACCGGGGATTGGGAGCACTGAAGCTTTCTTT.

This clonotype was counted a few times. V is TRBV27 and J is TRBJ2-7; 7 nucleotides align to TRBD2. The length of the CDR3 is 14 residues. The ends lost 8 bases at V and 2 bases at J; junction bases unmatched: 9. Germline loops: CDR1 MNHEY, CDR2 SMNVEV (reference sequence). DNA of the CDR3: TGTGCCAGCGGGCGGGGGACTCCAGCCTACGAGCAGTACTTC. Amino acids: CASGRGTPAYEQYF.

This CDR3 reads CAWSLANNEQFF. The CDR3 DNA sequence: TGTGCCTGGAGCCTAGCGAACAATGAGCAGTTCTTC. The chain uses TRBV30 and TRBJ2-1, with TRBD2 as a possible D gene (6 bases). CDR1 is GTSNPN, CDR2 SVGIG, per germline (reference sequence). Trimming removed 3 bases at V and 5 bases at J, with 8 bases between. There are 12 residues in the CDR3.

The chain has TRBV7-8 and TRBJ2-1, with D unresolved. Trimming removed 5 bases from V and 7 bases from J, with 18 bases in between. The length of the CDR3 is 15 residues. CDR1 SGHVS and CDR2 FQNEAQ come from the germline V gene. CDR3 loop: CASSQRAPKTNEQFF. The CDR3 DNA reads TGTGCCAGCAGCCAAAGGGCCCCCAAAACAAATGAGCAGTTCTTC. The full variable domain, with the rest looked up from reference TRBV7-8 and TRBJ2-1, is GAGVSQSPRYKVAKRGQDVALRCDPISGHVSLFWYQQALGQGPEFLTYFQNEAQLDKSGLPSDRFFAERPEGSVSTLKIQRTQQEDSAVYLCASSQRAPKTNEQFFGPGTRLTVL.

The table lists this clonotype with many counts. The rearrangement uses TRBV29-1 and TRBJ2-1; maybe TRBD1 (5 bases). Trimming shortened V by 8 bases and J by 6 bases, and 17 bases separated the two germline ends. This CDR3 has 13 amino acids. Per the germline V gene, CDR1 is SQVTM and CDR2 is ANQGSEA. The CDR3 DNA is TGCAGCCACACATGGGGCCAGACCAATGAGCAGTTCTTC. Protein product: CSHTWGQTNEQFF.

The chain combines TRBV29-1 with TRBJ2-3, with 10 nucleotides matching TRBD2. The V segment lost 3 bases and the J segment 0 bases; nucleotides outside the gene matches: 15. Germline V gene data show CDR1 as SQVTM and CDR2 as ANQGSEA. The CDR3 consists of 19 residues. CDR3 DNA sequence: TGCAGCGTTGAGGGAGTCGGAGCGGGAGGGAGTACTAGCACAGATACGCAGTATTTT. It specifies CSVEGVGAGGSTSTDTQYF.

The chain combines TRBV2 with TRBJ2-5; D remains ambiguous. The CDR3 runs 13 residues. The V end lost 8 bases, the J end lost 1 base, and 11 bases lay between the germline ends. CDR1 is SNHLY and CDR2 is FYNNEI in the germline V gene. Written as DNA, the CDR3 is TGTGCCAGCGACGTAGGATTCCAAGAGACCCAGTACTTC. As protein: CASDVGFQETQYF.

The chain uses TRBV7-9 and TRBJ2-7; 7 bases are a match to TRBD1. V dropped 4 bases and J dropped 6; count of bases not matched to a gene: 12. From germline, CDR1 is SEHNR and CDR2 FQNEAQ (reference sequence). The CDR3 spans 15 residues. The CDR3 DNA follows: TGTGCCAGCAGCTCTAATATCGGGACAGCACTCGAGCAGTACTTC. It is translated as CASSSNIGTALEQYF.

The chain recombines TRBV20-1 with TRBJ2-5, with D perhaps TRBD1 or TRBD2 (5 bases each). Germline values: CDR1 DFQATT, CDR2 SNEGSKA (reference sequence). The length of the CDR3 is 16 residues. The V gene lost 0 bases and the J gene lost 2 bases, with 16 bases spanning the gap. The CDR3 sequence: CSARDIRSGLQETQYF. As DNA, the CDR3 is TGCAGTGCTAGAGATATCCGCTCGGGGCTGCAAGAGACCCAGTACTTC.

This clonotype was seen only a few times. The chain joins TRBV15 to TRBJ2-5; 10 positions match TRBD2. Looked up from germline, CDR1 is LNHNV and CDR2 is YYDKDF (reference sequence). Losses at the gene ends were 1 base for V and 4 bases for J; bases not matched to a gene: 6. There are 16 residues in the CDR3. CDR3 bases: TGTGCCACCAGCAGAGGTCTAGCGGGAGTTAGAGAGACCCAGTACTTC. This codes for CATSRGLAGVRETQYF.